This TCR beta chain stems from a study of PD-L1 blockade in urothelial cancer. Study at large: Median T cell yield per blood sample was about 140,000 cells.

The method was immunoSEQ multiplex PCR; TCRdb's version includes in-frame clones alone and lacks a portion of them. The sample has some 49,000 clones, around 90% seen once; the top ten hold less than 10%. This TCR was recovered from a man between 60 and 70 years old with urothelial cancer. Sequences were derived from PBMCs, sampled around atezolizumab (anti-PD-L1) treatment.

The CDR3 loop reads CARTKRLGENEQFF. The CDR3 region has the DNA TGTGCCAGAACCAAGAGACTGGGTGAGAATGAGCAGTTCTTC. The rearrangement uses TRBV6-6 and TRBJ2-1; D remains ambiguous. Trimming removed 9 bases at V and 7 bases at J, with 19 bases between. The V gene's germline CDR1 is MNHNY and CDR2 SVGAGI (reference sequence). This CDR3 has 14 amino acids.